This T cell receptor beta chain is from a study of T cells after yellow fever vaccination. TCRdb analysed the 5' RACE reads with MiXCR anew, one entry per CDR3 protein. The top ten clones hold just under 3% of a sample with roughly 180,000 distinct CDR3 sequences, 6.2% of them seen once. This clonotype was picked up many times. The antigen is unknown. Regarding the study as a whole: Most clones from primary vaccination resurfaced after the booster (about 96% CD4, less than 90% CD8). Abundant contaminating clonotypes from the bulk population could appear in FACS-sorted repertoires.

The source of this sequence is a man younger than 35 who received the YFV17D yellow fever vaccine. Sequencing used CD4+ T cells sorted from PBMCs, obtained on the day of the first yellow fever vaccination.

CDR3 protein: CASSEAGETQYF. The CDR3 nucleotides are TGTGCCAGCAGTGAGGCTGGAGAGACCCAGTACTTC. The chain couples TRBV25-1 to TRBJ2-5; no clear D. The ends were cut back, 3 bases at V and 4 bases at J, with 6 bases in the middle. Germline V lookup: CDR1 MGHDK, CDR2 SYGVNS. The CDR3 is made up of 12 amino acids.